Sequencing of this TCR beta chain was carried out in a study of T cell responses to AZD1222 COVID-19 vaccine. Broader study findings: Donors were chiefly white British, with a greater number of females, and clonal diversity was perhaps underestimated. Researchers report vaccine-associated CD4 TCRs spanning spike, with dominance at 160-218 and 743-854. Unmutated regions of variants are reportedly targeted by nearly half of spike-specific TCRs.

Second doses at about 4 or about 12 weeks were pooled. The sample holds a few counts of this clone. The target antigen is unknown. Per germline, CDR1 SGHNT and CDR2 YYREEE (reference sequence). The CDR3 totals 14 residues. With 5 bases removed from V and 7 bases from J, the gap between germline ends came to 16 bases. TCRdb keeps only in-frame clones here, not all; method: immunoSEQ multiplex PCR. The sample holds 110,000 to 150,000 clones, approximately 90% seen once. The chain carries TRBV5-4 and TRBJ1-3; D is uncertain. This material consisted of peripheral blood, taken 28 days after the second AZD1222 dose. The receptor was isolated from an adult who received the AZD1222 COVID-19 vaccine. CDR3 sequence: CASSSRGLGNTIYF. The CDR3 coding sequence is TGTGCCAGCAGTTCCCGCGGGCTGGGTAACACCATATATTTT.